This T cell receptor beta chain is from a study of graft-versus-host responses after intestinal transplantation. Turning to the study itself: Anti-thymocyte globulin induction, then tacrolimus and steroids for around 3 years, went to all recipients. Points from the study as a whole: Among recipient marrow samples, GvH clones were found; some appeared first in ileum or blood. Early HvG declines after transplant were associated with peak circulating GvH clone levels.

The CDR3 runs 17 residues. V was trimmed by 5 bases and J by 5 bases, leaving 22 bases between them. CDR1 MDHEN and CDR2 SYDVKM come from the germline V gene. This clone was picked up one time. Its specificity is not known. Repertoires were generated with immunoSEQ multiplex PCR, while TCRdb's copy carries only in-frame clones and drops some. The table includes about 57,000 clones, approximately 90% detected once. This receptor was obtained from a human patient who received an intestinal transplant, so some T cells may come from the graft donor. The sequenced sample was PBMCs, obtained 26 days after transplant. The rearrangement uses TRBV28 and TRBJ1-5, with D tentatively TRBD1 (6 bases). CDR3 sequence (DNA): TGTGCCAGCAGTCCCCACAGGGTGGGAAGTATCGATCAGCCCCAGCATTTT. This sequence encodes CASSPHRVGSIDQPQHF. Full variable domain (remainder filled in from reference TRBV28 and TRBJ1-5): DVKVTQSSRYLVKRTGEKVFLECVQDMDHENMFWYRQDPGLGLRLIYFSYDVKMKEKGDIPEGYSVSREKKERFSLILESASTNQTSMYLCASSPHRVGSIDQPQHFGDGTRLSIL.